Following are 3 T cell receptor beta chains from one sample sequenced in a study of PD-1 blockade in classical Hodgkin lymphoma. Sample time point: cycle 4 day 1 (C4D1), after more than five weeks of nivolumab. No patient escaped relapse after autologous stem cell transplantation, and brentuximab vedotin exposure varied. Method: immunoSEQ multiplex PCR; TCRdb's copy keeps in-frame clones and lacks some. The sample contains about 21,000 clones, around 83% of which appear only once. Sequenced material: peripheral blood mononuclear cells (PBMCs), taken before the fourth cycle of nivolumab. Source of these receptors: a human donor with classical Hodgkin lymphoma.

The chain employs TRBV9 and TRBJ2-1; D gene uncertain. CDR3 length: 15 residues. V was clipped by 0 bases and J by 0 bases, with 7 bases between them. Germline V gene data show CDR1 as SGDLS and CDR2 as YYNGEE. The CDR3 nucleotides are TGTGCCAGCAGCGTAGAGACCCCCTCCTACAATGAGCAGTTCTTC. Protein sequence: CASSVETPSYNEQFF.

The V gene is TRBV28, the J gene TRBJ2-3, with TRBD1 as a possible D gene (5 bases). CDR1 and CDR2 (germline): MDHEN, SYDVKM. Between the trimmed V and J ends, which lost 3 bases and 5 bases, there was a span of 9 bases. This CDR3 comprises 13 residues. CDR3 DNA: TGTGCCAGCAGTTTCTGGGGCTTAGATACGCAGTATTTT. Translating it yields CASSFWGLDTQYF.

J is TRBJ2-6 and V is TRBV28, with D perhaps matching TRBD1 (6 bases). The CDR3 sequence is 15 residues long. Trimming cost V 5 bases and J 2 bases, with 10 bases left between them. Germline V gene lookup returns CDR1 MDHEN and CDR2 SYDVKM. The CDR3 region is CASSPPGAGANVLTF. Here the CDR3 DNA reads TGTGCCAGCAGTCCCCCAGGGGCTGGGGCCAACGTCCTGACTTTC.